These T cell receptor beta chains were read from a single sample in a study of T cell clonotyping in hematopoietic cell transplantation. Data came from immunoSEQ multiplex PCR; TCRdb stores just in-frame clones and leaves some out. This repertoire shows over 5,000 clones, approximately 91% found once; its top ten account for less than 50%. Sample: peripheral blood mononuclear cells, taken 100 days after allogeneic stem cell transplant. Receptors originate from a female patient in her fifties or sixties who had an allogeneic stem cell transplant from an unrelated donor, so T cells may come from the graft donor. Some clones in this sample may be carry-over from other donors' samples. Both conserved end residues are part of each CDR3. Each record gives: D gene, V gene, CDR3 length, clone size, J gene, CDR3 DNA, CDR3 protein. D genes are given only for firm matches. A row's size may be missing; if present it is once, few, many or a size class.

.	TRBV6-1	13	.	TRBJ1-1	TGTGCCAGCAGTGAGGCCGATCGTGGTGAAGCTTTCTTT	CASSEADRGEAFF
.	TRBV2	11	once	TRBJ1-2	TGTGCCAGCAGTCCAGGGCATGGCTACACCTTC	CASSPGHGYTF
.	TRBV11-2	13	.	TRBJ1-5	TGTGCCAGCAGCTTACTCATTAATCAGCCCCAGCATTTT	CASSLLINQPQHF
.	TRBV19	12	large	TRBJ2-7	TGTGCCAGTAGGGGGGACTCCTACGAGCAGTACTTC	CASRGDSYEQYF
TRBD1	TRBV5-1	16	.	TRBJ1-6	TGCGCCAGCAGCTTGAGCGCGGCAGGGGGCGATTCACCCCTCCACTTT	CASSLSAAGGDSPLHF
.	TRBV30	15	.	TRBJ1-1	TGTGCCTGGAGTGGAGGGAGGGCCGCGGGGACTGAAGCTTTCTTT	CAWSGGRAAGTEAFF
.	TRBV12-5	11	.	TRBJ2-7	TGTGCTAGTGGTTGGAGCTACGAGCAGTACTTC	CASGWSYEQYF
.	TRBV30	13	.	TRBJ1-2	TGTGCCTGGAGCCCTAGGGATCTGGATGGCTACACCTTC	CAWSPRDLDGYTF
.	TRBV7-2	14	.	TRBJ1-6	TGTGCCAGCAGCTTAGGGTCAGGGGAGTCACCCCTCCACTTT	CASSLGSGESPLHF
.	TRBV10-2	13	large	TRBJ1-1	TGCGCCAGCAGTGAGTCTGGAGCAACTGAAGCTTTCTTT	CASSESGATEAFF
.	TRBV4-2	17	.	TRBJ2-6	TGTGCCAGCAGCCAAGAACCCTCGAGCTCTGGGGCCAACGTCCTGACTTTC	CASSQEPSSSGANVLTF
.	TRBV30	14	.	TRBJ1-6	TGTGCCTGGGGGAGGGGCCCTCATCATTCACCCCTCCACTTT	CAWGRGPHHSPLHF
TRBD1	TRBV6-5	15	once	TRBJ2-1	TGTGCCAGCAGTTACGGGGGACAGACCTACAATGAGCAGTTCTTC	CASSYGGQTYNEQFF
.	TRBV11-3	13	.	TRBJ2-5	TGTGCCAGCAGCCGGGCGGGGCGCGAGACCCAGTACTTC	CASSRAGRETQYF
TRBD1	TRBV29-1	13	.	TRBJ1-2	TGCAGCGTTGACGAGACAGGGGCCTATGGCTACACCTTC	CSVDETGAYGYTF
.	TRBV10-1	16	.	TRBJ2-7	TGCGCCAGCAGTGACCCCGGGACACAGGCTACCTACGAGCAGTACTTC	CASSDPGTQATYEQYF
TRBD2	TRBV10-1	14	.	TRBJ2-1	TGCGCCAGCAGTGTAGCGGGCGACGACAATGAGCAGTTCTTC	CASSVAGDDNEQFF
TRBD1	TRBV5-4	14	once	TRBJ1-2	TGTGCCAGCAACCCAATGGGACAGCGTCTGGGCTACACCTTC	CASNPMGQRLGYTF
.	TRBV6-1	12	.	TRBJ2-1	TGTGCCAGCAGTGAAGGTCGGGGTGAGCAGTTCTTC	CASSEGRGEQFF
TRBD1	TRBV19	14	.	TRBJ2-3	TGTGCCAGTAACGGGGACAGAAGAATGGATACGCAGTATTTT	CASNGDRRMDTQYF
.	TRBV6-5	15	once	TRBJ2-1	TGTGCCAGCAGTTTGAGGCAGGGGAGGGTGAATGAGCAGTTCTTC	CASSLRQGRVNEQFF